The 5 T cell receptor beta chains reported below all come from one sample, sequenced in a study of radiotherapy plus CTLA-4 blockade in lung cancer. TCRdb's copy holds only in-frame clones and misses some; the assay was immunoSEQ multiplex PCR. The sample lists tens of thousands of clones, about four fifths occurring once. The input for sequencing was peripheral blood, taken from a patient treated with radiotherapy plus ipilimumab. The receptor set was obtained from a human donor with non-small cell lung cancer who had a partial response to radiotherapy plus ipilimumab. Some clones in this sample may be carry-over from other donors' samples.

The V and J genes are TRBV27 and TRBJ2-1, with 11 nucleotides matching TRBD2. The CDR3 contains 17 residues. V was pared by 2 bases and J by 4 bases, with 7 bases of the junction left unmatched. The germline V gene has CDR1 MNHEY and CDR2 SMNVEV (reference sequence). The CDR3 loop reads CASSLRTSGRLYNEQFF. CDR3 DNA: TGTGCCAGCAGTTTACGGACTAGCGGGCGCTTATACAATGAGCAGTTCTTC.

This chain uses TRBV19 with TRBJ2-7; 9 bases align to TRBD1. Trimming removed 3 bases from V and 6 bases from J; junction bases left unmatched: 6. CDR1 and CDR2 from the germline V gene are LNHDA and SQIVND (reference sequence). The CDR3 has 14 amino acids. CDR3 DNA: TGTGCCAGTAGTATCAACAGGGGGCGTGCCGAGCAGTACTTC. Amino acids: CASSINRGRAEQYF.

The chain combines TRBV28 with TRBJ2-2; D perhaps matches TRBD1 (5 bases). CDR3 length: 14 amino acids. Trimming shortened V by 3 bases and J by 7 bases, and 12 bases separated the two germline ends. From germline, CDR1 is MDHEN and CDR2 SYDVKM. The DNA of the CDR3 is TGTGCCAGCAGTTTCGGCAGGGCCATCGGGGAGCTGTTTTTT. It translates to CASSFGRAIGELFF.

V and J are TRBV27 and TRBJ1-2, with 7 bases aligning to TRBD1. The CDR3 contains 13 residues. V shed 5 bases, J shed 4 bases, and the junction held 4 bases outside the gene matches. Per germline, CDR1 MNHEY and CDR2 SMNVEV (reference sequence). CDR3 nucleotide sequence: TGTGCCAGCAGTCCCGGGACAGTCTATGGCTACACCTTC. It encodes CASSPGTVYGYTF.

The chain joins TRBV7-3 to TRBJ2-1, with 10 bases matching TRBD2. This CDR3 has 15 residues. With V trimmed by 5 bases and J by 8 bases, 9 bases remained unmatched. Per germline, CDR1 SGHTA and CDR2 FQGTGA. CDR3 region: CASSRSGGAFHEQFF. The CDR3 DNA is TGTGCCAGCAGCAGAAGCGGGGGGGCCTTCCATGAGCAGTTCTTC.